The 3 T cell receptor beta chains presented below share a single source sample, sequenced in a study of T cells expressing NK-cell markers. TCRdb reanalyzed the 5' RACE reads, giving one entry per CDR3 protein sequence and no DNA. Its clone listing holds nearly 8,000 distinct CDR3 sequences. The sequencing sample was made of blood T cells: a sorted CD56 or NKG2C T cell subset, CD4+ or CD8+ T cells, or bulk PBMC T cells (not recorded which). Receptors originate from a man younger than 35 in good health.

The J gene is TRBJ1-2, the V gene TRBV12-3 or TRBV12-4. The length of the CDR3 is 14 residues. The CDR3 loop reads CASSLTGRQDGYTF.

Considering frequency, this clonotype is medium-sized. V is TRBV5-5 and J is TRBJ2-5; TCRdb lists TRBD1, though no DNA is available to test this call. This CDR3 contains 16 residues. Germline V lookup: CDR1 SGHKS, CDR2 YYEKEE (reference sequence). The CDR3 sequence: CASSLSYRTGKETQYF.

This clonotype is identified as large (0.1 to 1%) from frequency. This rearrangement joins TRBV20-1 to TRBJ2-3. CDR3 length: 13 amino acids. Germline-derived CDR1 and CDR2 are DFQATT and SNEGSKA (reference sequence). The CDR3 region is CSARANGADTQYF.